This is a list of T cell receptor beta chains from one sample in a study of T cell responses to AZD1222 COVID-19 vaccine. Sequencing was performed with immunoSEQ multiplex PCR; in TCRdb, only in-frame clones are kept and a portion is missing. This table has over 85,000 clones, roughly 87% appearing once. This sample comprised peripheral blood, obtained 28 days after the second AZD1222 dose. All receptors come from an adult who received the AZD1222 COVID-19 vaccine. Each CDR3 is given with its conserved first and last residue. The D gene is left open where the match is weak. Where a row states a size, it is once, few, many or the class of an expanded clone; other rows omit it.

length | J | size | D | V | DNA | CDR3
15 | TRBJ2-5 | once | TRBD1 | TRBV7-9 | TGTGCCAGCAGTTACGTTCAGGGGGCTTGGGAGACCCAGTACTTC | CASSYVQGAWETQYF
20 | TRBJ1-4 | NA | TRBD1 | TRBV27 | TGTGCCAGCAGTGCATCACCGGGACAGGGGGCAGGAGGAACTAATGAAAAACTGTTTTTT | CASSASPGQGAGGTNEKLFF
13 | TRBJ1-4 | NA | NA | TRBV19 | TGTGCCAGTAGTTTCCAGCGGGGGGAAAAACTGTTTTTT | CASSFQRGEKLFF
11 | TRBJ2-7 | NA | NA | TRBV5-6 | TGTGCCAGCAGCTTGGGCTACGAGCAGTACTTC | CASSLGYEQYF
13 | TRBJ1-4 | NA | NA | TRBV11-2 | TGTGCCAGCAGCCCCCTTTCTAATGAAAAACTGTTTTTT | CASSPLSNEKLFF
16 | TRBJ2-6 | NA | NA | TRBV28 | TGTGCCAGCAGTTTAAGGGAATGGGCCGGGGCCAACGTCCTGACTTTC | CASSLREWAGANVLTF
14 | TRBJ2-6 | once | NA | TRBV6-5 | TGTGCCAGCAGCAGGGGATCTGGGGCCAACGTCCTGACTTTC | CASSRGSGANVLTF
14 | TRBJ2-5 | NA | NA | TRBV18 | TGTGCCAGCTCGCCTACCACCGGATCGAAGACCCAGTACTTC | CASSPTTGSKTQYF
13 | TRBJ2-7 | few | NA | TRBV7-9 | TGTGCCAGCAGTAGGAGGGAAGCGTACGAGCAGTACTTC | CASSRREAYEQYF
15 | TRBJ1-5 | NA | TRBD1 | TRBV6-5 | TGTGCCAGCAGTTACTCGACAGGGATGGGTCAGCCCCAGCATTTT | CASSYSTGMGQPQHF
16 | TRBJ2-3 | NA | TRBD2 | TRBV3-1/TRBV3-2 | TGTGCCAGCAGCCAAGGGTGGGGGGGAAGCACAGATACGCAGTATTTT | CASSQGWGGSTDTQYF
16 | TRBJ1-2 | NA | NA | TRBV3-1/TRBV3-2 | TGTGCCAGCAGCCACCCCCTCACCCCCTTTAACTATGGCTACACCTTC | CASSHPLTPFNYGYTF
16 | TRBJ1-6 | NA | TRBD1 | TRBV13 | TGTGCCAGCAGCGAAGGTTGGGACAGTGAGTATTCACCCCTCCACTTT | CASSEGWDSEYSPLHF
15 | TRBJ2-2 | NA | TRBD1 | TRBV18 | TGTGCCAGCTCACGGGACAGACAAAACACCGGGGAGCTGTTTTTT | CASSRDRQNTGELFF
15 | TRBJ1-2 | NA | NA | TRBV5-1 | TGCGCCAGCAGCTTGGATCTTGGCAGAAACTATGGCTACACCTTC | CASSLDLGRNYGYTF
16 | TRBJ1-4 | NA | TRBD1 | TRBV9 | TGTGCCAGCAGCGACAGGGACAGGCCGGTCAATGAAAAACTGTTTTTT | CASSDRDRPVNEKLFF
16 | TRBJ1-1 | NA | NA | TRBV5-1 | TGCGCCAGCAGCTCCACTCTCTCCAAGGACGGAGTTGAAGCTTTCTTT | CASSSTLSKDGVEAFF
17 | TRBJ2-1 | NA | TRBD2 | TRBV4-2 | TGTGCCAGCAGCCAAGTCACTAGCGGGGGCCACTACAATGAGCAGTTCTTC | CASSQVTSGGHYNEQFF
14 | TRBJ1-1 | NA | NA | TRBV3-1/TRBV3-2 | TGTGCCAGCAGCCAAAACAGGAGGAACACTGAAGCTTTCTTT | CASSQNRRNTEAFF
13 | TRBJ2-3 | NA | NA | TRBV11-1 | TGTGCCAGCAGCGGGAGAAGTGCAGATACGCAGTATTTT | CASSGRSADTQYF
18 | TRBJ1-5 | NA | NA | TRBV6-6 | TGTGCCAGCAGTCCATCGCTCCGGGAACAGTCAATCAATCAGCCCCAGCATTTT | CASSPSLREQSINQPQHF
14 | TRBJ1-2 | NA | NA | TRBV5-6 | TGTGCCAGCAGCTTAAAGGGTTTTGACTATGGCTACACCTTC | CASSLKGFDYGYTF
15 | TRBJ1-2 | NA | TRBD1 | TRBV27 | TGTGCCAGCAGCCCCGGGACAGGGGTTATTTATGGCTACACCTTC | CASSPGTGVIYGYTF
15 | TRBJ2-4 | NA | TRBD1 | TRBV3-1/TRBV3-2 | TGTGCCAGCAGCCAGGGGACAGTAGCCAAAAACATTCAGTACTTC | CASSQGTVAKNIQYF
14 | TRBJ2-7 | NA | NA | TRBV7-2 | TGTGCCAGCAGCTTAGGGGTTATCTCCTACGAGCAGTACTTC | CASSLGVISYEQYF
14 | TRBJ1-5 | NA | NA | TRBV27 | TGTGCCAGCAGGGCAGGGATGGGCAATCAGCCCCAGCATTTT | CASRAGMGNQPQHF
18 | TRBJ2-6 | NA | NA | TRBV4-3 | TGCGCCAGCAGCCAAGACCCAGGGCAGTACTCTGGGGCCAACGTCCTGACTTTC | CASSQDPGQYSGANVLTF
13 | TRBJ2-7 | once | NA | TRBV7-9 | TGTGCCAGCAGCGCCGTTCGACAGAAAGAGCAGTACTTC | CASSAVRQKEQYF
14 | TRBJ1-3 | NA | NA | TRBV15 | TGTGCCACCAGCAGAGATAGTTCGGGAAACACCATATATTTT | CATSRDSSGNTIYF
12 | TRBJ2-7 | NA | NA | TRBV27 | TGTGCCAGCAGCATACAGGGAGGCGAGCAGTACTTC | CASSIQGGEQYF
15 | TRBJ1-2 | once | NA | TRBV2 | TGTGCCAGCAGTGTTAGGCAGTCCCCGTTTGGGGGCTACACCTTC | CASSVRQSPFGGYTF
17 | TRBJ1-2 | few | NA | TRBV27 | TGTGCCAGCAGAAGAGGGGGGATGACAGGAGCCAACTATGGCTACACCTTC | CASRRGGMTGANYGYTF
14 | TRBJ2-4 | NA | TRBD1 | TRBV19 | TGTGCCAGTAGGTCGACAGGGAATTCAAACATTCAGTACTTC | CASRSTGNSNIQYF
17 | TRBJ2-7 | NA | TRBD1 | TRBV4-3 | TGCGCCAGCGGCCAAGATAACGGACAGGGCACCTCCTACGAGCAGTACTTC | CASGQDNGQGTSYEQYF
17 | TRBJ1-4 | NA | TRBD1 | TRBV10-1 | TGCGCCAGCAGTGGGGAGGGAGGGGGCGGCTCGAGGGAAAAACTGTTTTTT | CASSGEGGGGSREKLFF
17 | TRBJ2-3 | NA | TRBD2 | TRBV4-2 | TGTGCCAGCAGCCCTCACCCCGCTAGCGGGGGTGTAGATACGCAGTATTTT | CASSPHPASGGVDTQYF
14 | TRBJ2-2 | NA | NA | TRBV20-1 | TGCAGTGCTAGTTACACTGCTCTTACCGGGGAGCTGTTTTTT | CSASYTALTGELFF
15 | TRBJ1-4 | few | NA | TRBV15 | TGTGCCACCAGCAGAGATTTGGGGGCTAATGAAAAACTGTTTTTT | CATSRDLGANEKLFF
15 | TRBJ2-1 | NA | NA | TRBV18 | TGTGCCAGCTCCTACATAGGGGGGGGACTCAATGAGCAGTTCTTC | CASSYIGGGLNEQFF
16 | TRBJ2-2 | NA | NA | TRBV7-2 | TGTGCCAGCGGCCGCCGGGGGCAGGGCACCGGGGAGCTGACATTTTTT | CASGRRGQGTGELTFF
14 | TRBJ1-5 | NA | NA | TRBV19 | TGTGCCAGTAGCACTCTGGACGGAAATCAGCCCCAGCATTTT | CASSTLDGNQPQHF
12 | TRBJ1-3 | NA | TRBD1 | TRBV6-5 | TGTGCCAGCAGTCCTCAGACAGGGACCATATATTTT | CASSPQTGTIYF
13 | TRBJ2-5 | NA | NA | TRBV11-2 | TGTGCCAGCAGCTTAGGGGGGTTGGAGACCCAGTACTTC | CASSLGGLETQYF
18 | TRBJ2-1 | NA | TRBD2 | TRBV24-1 | TGTGCCACCAGTGATAACGCCGCGGGACTAGCGGTTAGTAATGAGCAGTTCTTC | CATSDNAAGLAVSNEQFF
17 | TRBJ1-6 | NA | NA | TRBV27 | TGTGCCAGCAGTTTAGCGGGGAGTTTTAACCTCAATTCACCCCTCCACTTT | CASSLAGSFNLNSPLHF
13 | TRBJ1-2 | NA | NA | TRBV29-1 | TGCAGCGTTGAAGGAGATTTGGGCTATGGCTACACCTTC | CSVEGDLGYGYTF
16 | TRBJ1-5 | NA | TRBD1 | TRBV19 | TGTGCCAGTACCCCCGTGGGACAGGGGACCAATCAGCCCCAGCATTTT | CASTPVGQGTNQPQHF
14 | TRBJ1-2 | few | TRBD1 | TRBV5-6 | TGTGCCAGCAGTACAGGGGTCCCAGGGTATGGCTACACCTTC | CASSTGVPGYGYTF
14 | TRBJ2-1 | NA | NA | TRBV3-1/TRBV3-2 | TGTGCCAGCAGCCAACAGGGTGTGGGAGATGAGCAGTTCTTC | CASSQQGVGDEQFF
18 | TRBJ2-5 | NA | TRBD2 | TRBV4-2 | TGTGCCAGCAGCCAAGATTTGTGGGCGGGGGTTTCTGGCGAGACCCAGTACTTC | CASSQDLWAGVSGETQYF